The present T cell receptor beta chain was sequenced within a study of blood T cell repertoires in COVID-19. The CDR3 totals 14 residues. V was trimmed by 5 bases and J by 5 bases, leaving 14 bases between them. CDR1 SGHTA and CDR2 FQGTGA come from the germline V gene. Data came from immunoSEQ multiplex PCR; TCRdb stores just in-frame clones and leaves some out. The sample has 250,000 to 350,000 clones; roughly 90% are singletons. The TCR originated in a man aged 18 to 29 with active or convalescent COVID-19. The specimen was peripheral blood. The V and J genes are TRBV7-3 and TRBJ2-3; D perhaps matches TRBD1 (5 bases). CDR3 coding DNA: TGTGCCAGCAGCGTCCAGGGTGTCGGAGATACGCAGTATTTT. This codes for CASSVQGVGDTQYF.